One sample yielded the 17 T cell receptor beta chains listed below, sequenced in a study of blood T cell repertoires in COVID-19. Only in-frame clones appear in the TCRdb table, and some are missing; sequencing was by immunoSEQ multiplex PCR. Counted here are about 160,000 clones, about 86% occurring once; the ten biggest clones make up around 7.1%. Sequencing input: PBMCs or T cells enriched from blood (not recorded which). The receptors were gathered from a man aged 50 or older who had recovered from COVID-19.

The V call is TRBV4-1, the J call TRBJ2-5; 8 bases agree with TRBD1. The CDR3 length is 14 residues. The germline gives CDR1 MGHRA, CDR2 YSYEKL. The junction had 2 bases not matched to a gene; V was cut back by 0 bases and J by 5 bases. The CDR3, as DNA: TGCGCCAGCAGCCAAGAGGACAGGGTTGAGACCCAGTACTTC. This sequence encodes CASSQEDRVETQYF.

This clone was seen once. The V gene is TRBV19, the J gene TRBJ1-6; 7 positions match TRBD1. The CDR3 loop spans 16 amino acids. CDR1 is LNHDA, CDR2 SQIVND, per germline (reference sequence). The V gene end was trimmed by 4 bases and the J gene end by 10 bases; junction bases not matched to a gene: 13. DNA of the CDR3: TGTGCCAGTAGTACAACCCGACAGGGAGGCGGGTCACCCCTCCACTTT. Encoded protein: CASSTTRQGGGSPLHF.

The V call is TRBV15, the J call TRBJ1-3; D uncertain. V dropped 0 bases and J dropped 2 bases, with 5 bases sitting between them. Looked up from germline, CDR1 is LNHNV and CDR2 is YYDKDF (reference sequence). This CDR3 is built from 14 residues. The CDR3 protein is CATSRDAAGNTIYF. The DNA for the CDR3 is TGTGCCACCAGCAGAGATGCAGCTGGAAACACCATATATTTT.

The chain is built from TRBV6-6 and TRBJ2-3; the D gene is possibly TRBD1 (6 bases). Germline lookup yields CDR1 MNHNY and CDR2 SVGAGI (reference sequence). The CDR3 has 14 residues. V lost 7 bases, J lost 2 bases, and 13 bases lay in between. Here the CDR3 DNA reads TGTGCCAGCATTCCCGGACAGCCCACAGATACGCAGTATTTT. It yields the protein CASIPGQPTDTQYF.

This clone was found a few times. This specimen includes other DNA sequences encoding the same CDR3. CDR3: CASSQELNNQPQHF. CDR3 coding DNA: TGTGCCAGCAGCCAAGAACTCAACAATCAGCCCCAGCATTTT. This chain joins TRBV3-1 (or the pseudogene TRBV3-2) and TRBJ1-5; D remains ambiguous. Looked up from germline, CDR1 is LGHDT and CDR2 is YNNKEL (reference sequence). The length of the CDR3 is 14 residues. The germline V and J ends were trimmed by 0 bases and 3 bases, with 6 bases remaining between them.

The V call is TRBV6-5, the J call TRBJ2-7; tentative D call: TRBD1 (6 bases). Trimming took off 4 bases at V and 3 bases at J, with 10 bases between the two ends. CDR3 size: 13 residues. Looked up from germline, CDR1 is MNHEY and CDR2 is SVGAGI. The CDR3 bases are TGTGCCAGCAGTTGGGACACGGGCTACGAGCAGTACTTC. It encodes CASSWDTGYEQYF.

V usage is TRBV5-1 and J usage is TRBJ1-1; weak D call: TRBD1 (5 bases). Deletions cut 4 bases from V and 0 bases from J, with 10 bases between. CDR3 size: 14 residues. Germline V gene sequence: CDR1 SGHRS, CDR2 YFSETQ. CDR3 DNA: TGCGCCAGCAGCCCCGGACACATGAACACTGAAGCTTTCTTT. Its translation is CASSPGHMNTEAFF.

The rearrangement joins TRBV19 to TRBJ1-2; D is undetermined. V gave up 3 bases and J gave up 2 bases, with 10 bases separating them. From germline, CDR1 is LNHDA and CDR2 SQIVND (reference sequence). CDR3 length equals 14 residues. Here the CDR3 reads CASSIIRENYGYTF. In DNA form, the CDR3 reads TGTGCCAGTAGTATTATTCGGGAGAACTATGGCTACACCTTC.

The chain has TRBV19 and TRBJ2-7, with D perhaps matching TRBD1 (6 bases). V was trimmed by 3 bases and J by 6 bases, leaving 12 bases between them. Germline V lookup: CDR1 LNHDA, CDR2 SQIVND (reference sequence). There are 13 residues in the CDR3. In DNA, the CDR3 is TGTGCCAGTAGTATCGCCCCCAGGGGCGAGCAGTACTTC. Translated, it gives CASSIAPRGEQYF.

Only a few counts were recorded for this clone. The rearrangement links TRBV27 to TRBJ2-7, with D possibly matching TRBD2 (6 bases). Trimming pared 6 bases from V and 2 bases from J, leaving 11 bases between. Germline V CDR1 and CDR2: MNHEY, SMNVEV (reference sequence). This CDR3 has 13 residues. The CDR3 region is CASRRLATYEQYF. As DNA, the CDR3 is TGTGCCAGCAGAAGGCTAGCGACCTACGAGCAGTACTTC.

This chain joins TRBV18 and TRBJ1-1; 9 nucleotides line up with TRBD1. The V gene's germline CDR1 is KGHSH and CDR2 LQKENI. The CDR3 is made up of 15 amino acids. The V and J ends lost 6 bases and 3 bases, in that order; junction bases with no gene match: 8. For the CDR3, the DNA is TGTGCCAGCTCTCTCGGGACAGGGCTGGACACTGAAGCTTTCTTT. Translating gives CASSLGTGLDTEAFF. The full variable domain, its missing parts supplied by reference TRBV18 and TRBJ1-1, is NAGVMQNPRHLVRRRGQEARLRCSPMKGHSHVYWYRQLPEEGLKFMVYLQKENIIDESGMPKERFSAEFPKEGPSILRIQQVVRGDSAAYFCASSLGTGLDTEAFFGQGTRLTVV.

V and J are TRBV5-5 and TRBJ2-2; perhaps TRBD2 as D (5 bases). The CDR3 totals 15 residues. Trimming stripped 2 bases from V and 8 bases from J, with 16 bases between. The germline gives CDR1 SGHKS, CDR2 YYEKEE (reference sequence). CDR3 loop: CASSFGVIVTGELFF. The CDR3 bases are TGTGCCAGCAGCTTCGGGGTTATCGTGACGGGGGAGCTGTTTTTT.

The chain uses TRBV7-4 and TRBJ2-7; the D is unclear. Per germline, CDR1 SGHVT and CDR2 SQSDAQ. Trimming took off 5 bases at V and 9 bases at J, with 5 bases between the two ends. CDR3 length: 9 residues. The CDR3 spells CASSPRQYF. CDR3 DNA sequence: TGTGCCAGCAGCCCGAGGCAGTACTTC.

The V call is TRBV19, the J call TRBJ2-4, with TRBD1 identical over 10 bases. Trimming cost V 6 bases and J 8 bases; bases outside gene matches: 7. Germline CDR1 LNHDA, CDR2 SQIVND (reference sequence). This CDR3 is 14 amino acids long. CDR3 residues: CASRDRGRTDIQYF. DNA of the CDR3: TGTGCCAGTAGAGACAGGGGGCGCACGGACATTCAGTACTTC.

This clone has only one observation. This sequence joins TRBV3-1 (or the pseudogene TRBV3-2) and TRBJ2-2, with 8 nucleotides matching TRBD2. Germline V gene lookup returns CDR1 LGHDT and CDR2 YNNKEL (reference sequence). The CDR3 is made up of 16 amino acids. J was trimmed by 4 bases and V by 1 base; bases with no gene match: 5. The CDR3 sequence: CASSQVRAGGTGELFF. The CDR3 nucleotides are TGTGCCAGCAGCCAAGTGCGCGCGGGGGGCACCGGGGAGCTGTTTTTT.

This clone has just one count. This chain uses TRBV5-1 with TRBJ1-4; 7 nucleotides match TRBD1. The CDR3 is 12 residues long. Germline V gene sequence: CDR1 SGHRS, CDR2 YFSETQ. J was trimmed by 11 bases and V by 5 bases; bases with no gene match: 6. The CDR3 spells CASRNPGQKLFF. In nucleotides, the CDR3 is TGCGCCAGCAGGAATCCGGGACAGAAACTGTTTTTT.

The sample holds one count of this clone. The genes are TRBV6-6 and TRBJ1-5; D ambiguous. CDR1 and CDR2 from the germline V gene are MNHNY and SVGAGI (reference sequence). V was cut by 5 bases and J by 2 bases, with 7 bases left in between. The CDR3 extends over 13 amino acids. CDR3 sequence: CASSASGNQPQHF. The DNA of the CDR3 is TGTGCCAGCAGTGCGTCGGGCAATCAGCCCCAGCATTTT.